This passage covers 31 T cell receptor beta chains from one sample sequenced in a study of blood T cell repertoires in COVID-19. Repertoires were generated with immunoSEQ multiplex PCR, while TCRdb's copy carries only in-frame clones and drops some. The table records 15,000 to 25,000 clones, 88% of them present only once. The sequencing input was peripheral blood. The receptors shown here come from a human donor in a cohort sampled during active COVID-19.

This chain links TRBV30 with TRBJ2-2; D not resolved. The germline V gene has CDR1 GTSNPN and CDR2 SVGIG (reference sequence). CDR3 length: 13 residues. V was trimmed by 3 bases and J by 0 bases, leaving 5 bases between them. The CDR3 loop is CAWSVSNTGELFF. CDR3 sequence (DNA): TGTGCCTGGAGCGTATCGAACACCGGGGAGCTGTTTTTT.

CDR3 loop: CASSWGRQGIDEQYF. In DNA, the CDR3 is TGTGCCAGCAGTTGGGGCCGACAGGGTATCGACGAGCAGTACTTC. The chain employs TRBV28 and TRBJ2-7; 7 nucleotides match TRBD1. After removal of 4 bases from V and 5 bases from J, the junction contained 11 bases not matched to a gene. The CDR3 totals 15 residues. CDR1 is MDHEN and CDR2 is SYDVKM in the germline V gene.

The chain uses TRBV3-1 (or the pseudogene TRBV3-2) and TRBJ1-3; D gene uncertain. The CDR3 runs 12 residues. The V gene lost 4 bases and the J gene lost 4 bases, with 5 bases spanning the gap. Germline V gives CDR1 LGHDT, CDR2 YNNKEL (reference sequence). The CDR3 loop is CASSPSGNTIYF. The CDR3 DNA reads TGTGCCAGCAGCCCCTCCGGAAACACCATATATTTT.

The V call is TRBV4-1, the J call TRBJ1-6, with 11 bases that match TRBD1. Trimming took 3 bases from V and 8 from J; bases not matched to a gene: 3. CDR1 MGHRA and CDR2 YSYEKL come from the germline V gene. The CDR3 runs to 15 residues. Here the CDR3 DNA reads TGCGCCAGCAGCCACGGACAGGGGGCTTATTCACCCCTCCACTTT. The encoded protein is CASSHGQGAYSPLHF.

This chain joins TRBV7-2 and TRBJ1-1; TRBD1 is a possible D gene (6 bases). V was cut by 4 bases and J by 5 bases, with 11 bases left in between. There are 13 residues in the CDR3. Germline V CDR1 and CDR2: SGHTA, FQGNSA. CDR3 DNA sequence: TGTGCCAGCAGCTCTCTACAGGGAACTGAAGCTTTCTTT. This sequence encodes CASSSLQGTEAFF.

The chain links TRBV6-4 to TRBJ2-1; D might be TRBD2 (6 bases). Deletions cut 0 bases from V and 6 bases from J, with 9 bases between. This CDR3 is 14 amino acids long. Germline V CDR1 and CDR2: MRHNA, SNTAGT. DNA of the CDR3: TGTGCCAGCAGTGACTCCAGGCGGGGCAATGAGCAGTTCTTC. This encodes CASSDSRRGNEQFF.

J is TRBJ2-7 and V is TRBV7-2, with TRBD2 matching 7 bases. V shed 4 bases and J 3 bases; nucleotides not matched to a gene: 15. This CDR3 is built from 17 residues. Germline lookup yields CDR1 SGHTA and CDR2 FQGNSA. Here the CDR3 DNA reads TGTGCCAGCAGCTCCCTTCCCTACTGGCGGGGGAACTACGAGCAGTACTTC. It yields the protein CASSSLPYWRGNYEQYF.

The genes are TRBV7-9 and TRBJ2-3; 9 nucleotides agree with TRBD1. The V gene end was trimmed by 7 bases and the J gene end by 0 bases; junction bases not matched to a gene: 2. Germline CDR1 and CDR2: SEHNR and FQNEAQ (reference sequence). The CDR3 extends over 14 amino acids. CDR3 nucleotide sequence: TGTGCCAGCACCGGGACAGGGAGCACAGATACGCAGTATTTT. Residues: CASTGTGSTDTQYF.

This chain joins TRBV19 and TRBJ2-1; 7 bases are a match to TRBD1. Per germline, CDR1 LNHDA and CDR2 SQIVND (reference sequence). This CDR3 spans 14 amino acids. V trimming: 7 bases; J trimming: 9 bases; junction bases outside the gene matches: 12. CDR3 in amino acids: CASIGQAEVTEQFF. The CDR3 DNA reads TGTGCCAGTATTGGACAGGCCGAGGTTACTGAGCAGTTCTTC.

The gene calls are TRBV3-1 (or the pseudogene TRBV3-2) and TRBJ1-5, with unresolved D. Germline lookup yields CDR1 LGHDT and CDR2 YNNKEL (reference sequence). V lost 6 bases to trimming and J lost 3 bases, with 9 bases between them. The CDR3 loop spans 13 amino acids. The CDR3 sequence is CASSRSVNQPQHF. For the CDR3, the DNA is TGTGCCAGCAGTCGGTCGGTCAATCAGCCCCAGCATTTT.

This chain joins TRBV6-6 and TRBJ1-1; TRBD1 matches at 9 bases. Germline V gene sequence: CDR1 MNHNY, CDR2 SVGAGI (reference sequence). The CDR3 is 16 amino acids. After removal of 6 bases from V and 4 bases from J, the junction contained 12 bases not matched to a gene. The CDR3 DNA follows: TGTGCCAGCAGCCCTATTCCGGGACAGGGTAGCACTGAAGCTTTCTTT. This sequence encodes CASSPIPGQGSTEAFF.

This chain joins TRBV3-1 (or the pseudogene TRBV3-2) and TRBJ1-2, with 8 bases aligning to TRBD1. From germline, CDR1 is LGHDT and CDR2 YNNKEL (reference sequence). This CDR3 contains 15 residues. Unmatched junction bases numbered 11, after V lost 3 bases and J lost 8 bases. CDR3 DNA: TGTGCCAGCAGCCATTGGACAGGGCCCCCCGGGGGCTACACCTTC. It yields the protein CASSHWTGPPGGYTF.

CDR3 sequence reads: CASRDLTGGDHYEQYF. The DNA for the CDR3 is TGTGCCAGCCGGGACTTAACAGGGGGCGACCACTACGAGCAGTACTTC. The chain joins TRBV2 to TRBJ2-7, with TRBD1 matching 9 bases. J was trimmed by 3 bases and V by 8 bases; bases with no gene match: 14. Germline V gene sequence: CDR1 SNHLY, CDR2 FYNNEI. The CDR3 loop spans 16 amino acids.

The genes are TRBV10-3 and TRBJ1-2; D perhaps matches TRBD1 (5 bases). From germline, CDR1 is ENHRY and CDR2 SYGVKD. This CDR3 has 12 residues. The V end lost 4 bases, the J end lost 2 bases, and 5 bases lay between the germline ends. The chain's CDR3 is CAISGTNYGYTF. In DNA, the CDR3 is TGTGCCATCAGTGGGACAAACTATGGCTACACCTTC.

The V call is TRBV4-1, the J call TRBJ1-6; maybe TRBD1 (5 bases). The CDR3 runs 18 residues. The V end was cut by 0 bases, the J end by 0 bases, with 12 bases between. Germline CDR1 MGHRA, CDR2 YSYEKL. This chain's CDR3 is CASSQDGGKGSYNSPLHF. CDR3 DNA: TGCGCCAGCAGCCAAGATGGGGGGAAGGGCTCCTATAATTCACCCCTCCACTTT.

This clone was detected only once. V is TRBV30 and J is TRBJ2-7; 12 bases are shared with TRBD1. The CDR3 covers 15 residues. From germline, CDR1 is GTSNPN and CDR2 SVGIG (reference sequence). The junction had 7 bases not matched to a gene; V was cut back by 3 bases and J by 4 bases. CDR3 sequence: CAWRGDRGRFYEQYF. CDR3 DNA: TGTGCCTGGAGGGGGGACAGGGGGCGGTTTTACGAGCAGTACTTC.

This chain joins TRBV10-2 and TRBJ1-1; tentatively, D is TRBD1 (6 bases). Germline V lookup: CDR1 WSHSY, CDR2 SAAADI. The germline V and J ends were trimmed by 7 bases and 3 bases, with 18 bases remaining between them. The CDR3 has 15 residues. The CDR3 DNA is TGCGCCAGCATCCCCCAGGGGATAACGGACACTGAAGCTTTCTTT. Translating gives CASIPQGITDTEAFF.

The DNA of the CDR3 is TGTGCCAGCAGCCAAGATCTACGGGTGAATCAGCCCCAGCATTTT. Translated, it gives CASSQDLRVNQPQHF. V gene TRBV3-1 (or the pseudogene TRBV3-2) combines with J gene TRBJ1-5; D gene uncertain. CDR1 LGHDT and CDR2 YNNKEL come from the germline V gene (reference sequence). Trimming took off 0 bases at V and 4 bases at J, with 10 bases between the two ends. The CDR3 spans 15 residues.

The table lists this clone with a count of one. This chain uses TRBV5-4 with TRBJ1-2; TRBD1 aligns across 7 bases. Germline trimming cut 5 bases from V and 5 bases from J; bases unmatched to any gene: 6. CDR3 length: 13 residues. Germline CDR1 reads SGHNT; CDR2 reads YYREEE (reference sequence). CDR3 in DNA: TGTGCCAGCAGATCCGACAGGGCGTATGGCTACACCTTC. Translating it yields CASRSDRAYGYTF.

The CDR3: CATSRARQGWYTEAFF. The CDR3 region has the DNA TGTGCCACCAGCAGAGCAAGACAGGGCTGGTACACTGAAGCTTTCTTT. This chain connects TRBV15 to TRBJ1-1, with 7 bases matching TRBD1. CDR1 and CDR2 from the germline V gene are LNHNV and YYDKDF (reference sequence). J lost 3 bases, V lost 1 base, and 8 bases had no gene match. This CDR3 is 16 amino acids long.

The V call is TRBV5-1, the J call TRBJ2-7, with TRBD1 matching 8 bases. The CDR3 is made up of 15 amino acids. V trimming: 2 bases; J trimming: 2 bases; junction bases outside the gene matches: 6. Per the germline V gene, CDR1 is SGHRS and CDR2 is YFSETQ. The CDR3 spells CASSFGGTGTYEQYF. The CDR3 coding sequence is TGCGCCAGCAGCTTTGGTGGGACAGGCACCTACGAGCAGTACTTC.

CDR3 bases: TGTGCCACCAGCAGAGCCCCAGGTTCCCCTGAAGCTTTCTTT. Translating it yields CATSRAPGSPEAFF. This chain links TRBV15 with TRBJ1-1; D gene unclear. The CDR3 is 14 residues long. Trimming removed 1 base at V and 6 bases at J, with 12 bases between. Germline CDR1 is LNHNV and CDR2 is YYDKDF (reference sequence).

The rearrangement uses TRBV10-2 and TRBJ1-2, with a weak D call TRBD1 (5 bases). Germline lookup yields CDR1 WSHSY and CDR2 SAAADI. The CDR3 is made up of 13 amino acids. Trimming cost V 7 bases and J 7 bases, with 16 bases left between them. As DNA, the CDR3 is TGCGCCAGCATTTCCTCGACAGCTGGTGGCTACACCTTC. As protein: CASISSTAGGYTF.

The CDR3 reads CASIPGLGTDTQYF. CDR3 in DNA: TGTGCCAGCATCCCCGGACTAGGCACAGATACGCAGTATTTT. The chain couples TRBV2 to TRBJ2-3; 7 positions match TRBD2. The trim removed 7 bases at V and 1 base at J, leaving 5 bases unmatched. Germline values: CDR1 SNHLY, CDR2 FYNNEI. The CDR3 is 14 residues long.

The chain combines TRBV19 with TRBJ2-1, with D perhaps matching TRBD2 (6 bases). V was shortened by 2 bases and J by 3 bases, with 11 bases between the two germline ends. Germline V CDR1 and CDR2: LNHDA, SQIVND (reference sequence). This CDR3 has 15 residues. The CDR3 DNA sequence: TGTGCCAGTAGTATATCCGCGGGGCTCTACAATGAGCAGTTCTTC. Translated, it gives CASSISAGLYNEQFF.

CDR3 bases: TGTGCCTGGAGTGTTGGCCGCCAAGAGACCCAGTACTTC. This encodes CAWSVGRQETQYF. The V call is TRBV30, the J call TRBJ2-5; D uncertain. The CDR3 length is 13 residues. Germline CDR1 and CDR2: GTSNPN and SVGIG (reference sequence). The germline V and J ends were trimmed by 0 bases and 1 base, with 6 bases remaining between them.

V and J are TRBV7-6 and TRBJ2-7, with D perhaps matching TRBD2 (6 bases). Trimming removed 5 bases from V and 3 bases from J, with 14 bases in between. The CDR3 extends over 14 amino acids. Per the germline V gene, CDR1 is SGHVS and CDR2 is FNYEAQ. The CDR3 DNA reads TGTGCCAGCAGCCCCGGGACTGAACTCTACGAGCAGTACTTC. Amino acid sequence: CASSPGTELYEQYF.

This chain uses TRBV5-6 with TRBJ2-7; D may be TRBD2 (6 bases). V was pared by 3 bases and J by 7 bases, with 14 bases between. The CDR3 is 13 residues long. Germline V CDR1 and CDR2: SGHDT, YYEEEE. The CDR3 here is CASSSWGVWEQYF. CDR3 nucleotides: TGTGCCAGCAGCTCCTGGGGGGTCTGGGAGCAGTACTTC.

The V call is TRBV9, the J call TRBJ2-1; D possibly corresponds to TRBD2 (6 bases). Germline CDR1 and CDR2: SGDLS and YYNGEE. The CDR3 covers 12 residues. Trimming pared 0 bases from V and 10 bases from J, leaving 8 bases between. The CDR3 nucleotides are TGTGCCAGCAGCGTAGTTGGGGGGGAGCAGTTCTTC. It is translated as CASSVVGGEQFF. The whole variable domain, remainder taken from reference TRBV9 and TRBJ2-1, is DSGVTQTPKHLITATGQRVTLRCSPRSGDLSVYWYQQSLDQGLQFLIQYYNGEERAKGNILERFSAQQFPDLHSELNLSSLELGDSALYFCASSVVGGEQFFGPGTRLTVL.

In DNA, the CDR3 is TGCGCCAGCAGCTTGAGTGCGGGGGCTGCCATGAATGAGCAGTTCTTC. Translated: CASSLSAGAAMNEQFF. The V call is TRBV5-1, the J call TRBJ2-1, with D possibly being TRBD2 (7 bases). The V gene lost 1 base and the J gene lost 7 bases, with 18 bases spanning the gap. Germline V gene sequence: CDR1 SGHRS, CDR2 YFSETQ. The CDR3 totals 16 residues.

The chain is built from TRBV5-1 and TRBJ2-1; a possible D gene is TRBD1 (6 bases). V lost 0 bases and J lost 0, with 10 bases in between. Germline V gene data show CDR1 as SGHRS and CDR2 as YFSETQ. The CDR3 sequence is 16 residues long. CDR3 DNA: TGCGCCAGCAGCTTGGGTGGGGGCTTCTCCTACAATGAGCAGTTCTTC. It codes for CASSLGGGFSYNEQFF. The full variable domain, in which reference TRBV5-1 and TRBJ2-1 provide the parts outside the CDR3, is KAGVTQTPRYLIKTRGQQVTLSCSPISGHRSVSWYQQTPGQGLQFLFEYFSETQRNKGNFPGRFSGRQFSNSRSEMNVSTLELGDSALYLCASSLGGGFSYNEQFFGPGTRLTVL.